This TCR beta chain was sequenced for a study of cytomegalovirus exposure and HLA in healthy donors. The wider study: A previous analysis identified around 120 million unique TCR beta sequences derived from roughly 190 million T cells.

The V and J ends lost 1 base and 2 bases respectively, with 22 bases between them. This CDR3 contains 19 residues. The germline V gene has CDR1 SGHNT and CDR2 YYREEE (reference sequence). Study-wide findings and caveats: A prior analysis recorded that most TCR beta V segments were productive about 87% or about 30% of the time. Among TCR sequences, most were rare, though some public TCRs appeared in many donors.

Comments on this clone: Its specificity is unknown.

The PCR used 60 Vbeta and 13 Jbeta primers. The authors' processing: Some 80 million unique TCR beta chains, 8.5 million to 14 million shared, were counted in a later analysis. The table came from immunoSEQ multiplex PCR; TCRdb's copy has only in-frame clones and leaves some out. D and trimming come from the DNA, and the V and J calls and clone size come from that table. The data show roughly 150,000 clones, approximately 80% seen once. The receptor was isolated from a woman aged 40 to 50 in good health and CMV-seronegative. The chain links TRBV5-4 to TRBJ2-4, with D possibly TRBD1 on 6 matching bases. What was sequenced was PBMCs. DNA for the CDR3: TGTGCCAGCAGCTTGCAGGGACAAGGTTCCTTCGGGACCAAAAACATTCAGTACTTC. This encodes CASSLQGQGSFGTKNIQYF.